This T cell receptor (beta chain) was obtained from a study of blood T cell repertoires in COVID-19. Study-level background: Specimens from acute and convalescent COVID-19 originated in the United States, Italy and Spain.

Original processing notes: Amplifying reference gene primers gave estimates of nucleated cell counts. Generated by immunoSEQ multiplex PCR, the TCRdb table keeps only in-frame clones and is missing some. V and J calls plus clone size are reproduced from that table; the DNA served to infer D and trimming. The profile shows over 250,000 clones, 86% of them singletons. The receptor comes from a man between 35 and 55 years old who had recovered from COVID-19. Sequencing input: peripheral blood.

CDR3 bases: TGTGCCAGCTCACCATTCGCCAGGCTCCCAGATACGCAGTATTTT. This sequence encodes CASSPFARLPDTQYF. This chain links TRBV18 with TRBJ2-3, with D uncertain. From germline, CDR1 is KGHSH and CDR2 LQKENI. The CDR3 has 15 amino acids. Trimming took off 2 bases at V and 4 bases at J, with 13 bases between the two ends.